What follows are 29 T cell receptor beta chains derived from one specimen sequenced in a study of tumor and adjacent non-tumor tissue in lung cancer. RNA was extracted from bulk tissue without any cell sorting. TCRbeta libraries were built with three rounds of nested PCR, modified from ARM-PCR. From the multiplex PCR reads, TCRdb called clonotypes with MiXCR, one entry per CDR3 protein. Seen here are under 150,000 distinct CDR3 sequences, 66% observed once, and the top ten hold roughly 13%. Sequencing was done on a sample of lung tumor tissue. The receptors were gathered from a man aged 30 to 45 with non-small cell lung cancer.

This clonotype came up once. A much larger clone lies a single base off, so this may be a read error. V and J are TRBV6-6 and TRBJ1-6; 9 bases are shared with TRBD1. Germline V gene sequence: CDR1 MNHNY, CDR2 SVGAGI (reference sequence). The V and J ends lost 0 bases and 8 bases, in that order; junction bases with no gene match: 8. CDR3 length equals 17 residues. CDR3 in amino acids: CASSYSRDRVHDSPLHF. The CDR3 DNA is TGTGCCAGCAGTTACTCCCGGGACAGGGTGCACGATTCACCCCTCCACTTT.

This clonotype was counted ten times or more. Being one base from a much bigger clone, this may be a read error. The genes are TRBV4-3 and TRBJ2-5, with D possibly being TRBD1 or TRBD2 (5 bases each). The germline gives CDR1 LGHNA, CDR2 YSLEER. The CDR3 totals 15 residues. Here the CDR3 reads CAGSQARGGQETQYF. The DNA for the CDR3 is TGCGCCGGCAGCCAAGCCCGGGGCGGACAAGAGACCCAGTACTTC.

Of note for this clonotype: A much larger clone sits a single nucleotide away, making a read error possible. This chain links TRBV29-1 with TRBJ1-1, with D possibly matching TRBD1 (6 bases). This CDR3 is 13 amino acids long. The V gene's germline CDR1 is SQVTM and CDR2 ANQGSEA. This CDR3 is CSVDARGGTEASF. DNA for the CDR3: TGCAGCGTTGATGCTCGAGGGGGAACTGAAGCTTCCTTT.

Worth noting for this clonotype: The junction does not match germline at one end; this may be a read error. The chain combines TRBV11-2 with TRBJ2-7; 8 bases match TRBD2. Per the germline V gene, CDR1 is SGHAT and CDR2 is FQNNGV. This CDR3 spans 13 amino acids. CDR3 loop: CASCGIAGYEHYF. The CDR3 coding sequence is TGTGCCAGCTGTGGAATAGCGGGGTACGAGCACTACTTC. Complete variable domain (other parts from reference TRBV11-2 and TRBJ2-7): EAGVAQSPRYKIIEKRQSVAFWCNPISGHATLYWYQQILGQGPKLLIQFQNNGVVDDSQLPKDRFSAERLKGVDSTLKIQPAKLEDSAVYLCASCGIAGYEHYFGPGTRLTVT.

With respect to this clonotype: A read error may be the cause here, since a much bigger clone is one base away. This rearrangement joins TRBV20-1 to TRBJ2-3; 14 bases align to TRBD2. CDR1 and CDR2 (germline): DFQATT, SNEGSKA (reference sequence). Losses at the gene ends were 7 bases for V and 8 bases for J; bases not matched to a gene: 8. This CDR3 contains 14 residues. DNA of the CDR3: TGCAGTGTTACGACTAGCGGGAGGGCCCTTACGCAGTATTTT. Translated: CSVTTSGRALTQYF.

The chain combines TRBV4-2 with TRBJ1-6, with D perhaps TRBD1 (5 bases). Trimming stripped 0 bases from V and 10 bases from J, with 16 bases between. Germline assignment: CDR1 LGHNA and CDR2 YNFKEQ. The CDR3 contains 16 residues. This CDR3 reads CASSQDSQGGLSPLHF. The CDR3 region has the DNA TGTGCCAGCAGCCAAGATTCCCAGGGAGGCCTCTCACCCCTCCACTTT.

The V call is TRBV29-1, the J call TRBJ2-3, with a possible D match to TRBD1 (6 bases). From germline, CDR1 is SQVTM and CDR2 ANQGSEA. The CDR3 runs 21 residues. Trimming took off 4 bases at V and 3 bases at J, with 35 bases between the two ends. The CDR3 bases are TGCAGCGTTGGATTCTACCCGGGACATGGGGAGAATAACGGGACAACAGATACGCAGTATTTT. Residues: CSVGFYPGHGENNGTTDTQYF.

This clonotype appeared many times. V usage is TRBV4-3 and J usage is TRBJ2-2; the match to TRBD2 covers 8 bases. This CDR3 is built from 15 residues. CDR1 is LGHNA and CDR2 is YSLEER in the germline V gene. V lost 5 bases and J lost 7; bases outside the gene matches: 9. DNA of the CDR3: TGCGCCAGCAGCTTACCGGGGGGGCCCCACGGGGAGCTGTTTTTT. Its protein is CASSLPGGPHGELFF.

At least ten counts were recorded for this clonotype. The chain uses TRBV6-2 or TRBV6-3 and TRBJ1-5; no definite D call. The V and J ends lost 5 bases and 4 bases respectively, with 9 bases between them. The CDR3 is made up of 13 amino acids. Germline lookup yields CDR1 MNHEY and CDR2 SVGEGT. CDR3 amino acids: CASSDNSNQPQHF. DNA of the CDR3: TGTGCCAGCAGTGATAACAGTAATCAGCCCCAGCATTTT.

The chain links TRBV12-3 or TRBV12-4 to TRBJ2-7; TRBD2 might be the D (6 bases). Trimming removed 3 bases at V and 3 bases at J, with 12 bases between. The CDR3 spans 14 residues. The CDR3 protein is CASSFAMDYYEQYV. The DNA for the CDR3 is TGTGCCAGCAGTTTCGCCATGGACTACTACGAGCAGTACGTC.

This chain joins TRBV4-2 and TRBJ2-3; D unclear. The CDR3 length is 15 residues. With 4 bases removed from V and 2 bases from J, the gap between germline ends came to 13 bases. The germline V gene encodes CDR1 LGHNA and CDR2 YNFKEQ. The CDR3 sequence is CASSPDWAITDTQYF. The CDR3 region has the DNA TGTGCCAGCAGCCCCGACTGGGCGATCACAGATACGCAGTATTTT.

The table lists this clonotype with many counts. J is TRBJ2-7 and V is TRBV12-3 or TRBV12-4, with D possibly TRBD1 on 5 matching bases. V lost 3 bases and J lost 2, with 11 bases in between. This CDR3 spans 14 amino acids. CDR3 protein: CASSLGQGTYEQYF. The CDR3 DNA is TGTGCCAGCAGTTTGGGTCAGGGTACCTACGAGCAGTACTTC.

A note on this clonotype: Compared with germline, one end of the junction differs, possibly owing to a read error. The chain has TRBV6-5 and TRBJ1-3; D remains unclear. Germline CDR1 reads MNHEY; CDR2 reads SVGAGI. CDR3 length: 15 residues. This CDR3 reads CANSLHFGSGNTIYF. The CDR3 nucleotides read TGTGCCAACAGCCTCCACTTCGGCTCTGGGAACACCATATATTTT.

Notes on this clonotype: This could be a read error, since a much larger clone is one nucleotide away. This rearrangement joins TRBV20-1 to TRBJ2-3; D is possibly TRBD2 (6 bases). In germline, CDR1 is DFQATT, CDR2 SNEGSKA (reference sequence). The CDR3 extends over 14 amino acids. DNA of the CDR3: TGCAGCGTAGGAACGGGAGACAGCCTTTATACGCAGTATTTT. Translating it yields CSVGTGDSLYTQYF.

Note on this clonotype: Just one base apart from a much larger clone, this may be a read error. Likely a read error: the CDR3 ends without its conserved phenylalanine or tryptophan. The CDR3 DNA is TGCAGCGTTCAACTAGCCTACAATGAGCAGTTCTTA. Residues: CSVQLAYNEQFL. The chain recombines TRBV29-1 with TRBJ2-1; a possible D gene is TRBD2 (5 bases). The CDR3 is 12 amino acids. CDR1 is SQVTM, CDR2 ANQGSEA, per germline. Trimming removed 5 bases at V and 2 bases at J, with 7 bases between.

This clonotype was observed many times. The rearrangement uses TRBV11-2 and TRBJ2-5, with D unresolved. The V gene lost 6 bases and the J gene lost 5 bases, with 13 bases spanning the gap. Germline CDR1 and CDR2: SGHAT and FQNNGV. CDR3 length equals 13 residues. The CDR3 here is CASRERLRETQYF. In nucleotides, the CDR3 is TGTGCCAGCAGGGAAAGACTGAGGGAGACCCAGTACTTC.

A note on this clonotype: This clone may be a read error of a much larger clone one base away. The CDR3 region is CASSKDRVGTEAFF. CDR3 DNA: TGTGCCAGCAGCAAGGACAGGGTGGGCACTGAAGCTTTCTTT. The V and J genes are TRBV5-5 and TRBJ1-1; 8 bases agree with TRBD1. The CDR3 loop spans 14 amino acids. J gave up 4 bases and V 4 bases, and 6 bases lay outside the gene matches. Germline CDR1 reads SGHKS; CDR2 reads YYEKEE (reference sequence).

Of note for this clonotype: At one boundary the junction diverges from the germline segment, which might be a read error. The chain is built from TRBV11-2 and TRBJ1-2; 10 bases map to TRBD1. The CDR3 spans 13 residues. Germline V gives CDR1 SGHAT, CDR2 FQNNGV. CDR3 in DNA: TGTACCAGCAGCACCGGGACAGGGGACGGCTATAGCTTC. The encoded protein is CTSSTGTGDGYSF.

This clonotype was detected many times. The chain is built from TRBV12-3 or TRBV12-4 and TRBJ1-1; no firm D call. This CDR3 spans 13 amino acids. Trimming left V 1 base short and J 0 bases short, with 3 bases between. CDR3 in amino acids: CASSLGVNTEAFF. CDR3 DNA sequence: TGTGCCAGCAGTTTAGGAGTGAACACTGAAGCTTTCTTT.

Concerning this clonotype: This could be a read error, since a much larger clone is one nucleotide away. In DNA form, the CDR3 reads TGTGCCAGCAGCCCCGGACAGCGACCCTACAATGAGCAGTTCTTC. Residues: CASSPGQRPYNEQFF. The V call is TRBV4-2, the J call TRBJ2-1, with D possibly TRBD1 on 6 matching bases. The germline V and J ends were trimmed by 4 bases and 2 bases, with 12 bases remaining between them. The germline CDR1 and CDR2 sequences are LGHNA and YNFKEQ. This CDR3 comprises 15 residues.

A remark on this clonotype: At one boundary the junction diverges from the germline segment, which might be a read error. The chain joins TRBV11-2 to TRBJ1-6, with TRBD1 identical over 10 bases. The germline V gene has CDR1 SGHAT and CDR2 FQNNGV. This CDR3 is built from 15 residues. CDR3 amino acids: CASTWGTGANSPLHF. The CDR3 DNA sequence: TGTGCCAGCACCTGGGGGACAGGGGCGAATTCGCCCCTCCACTTT.

The chain uses TRBV11-1 and TRBJ1-2; D unresolved. The CDR3 contains 14 residues. Germline V CDR1 and CDR2: SGHAT, FQDESV (reference sequence). The CDR3 DNA follows: TGTGTCAGTAGCCCTCGGACGGATAACTATGGCTACACCTTC. It translates to CVSSPRTDNYGYTF.

As for this clonotype: One end of the junction fails to match germline, which may point to a read error. The rearrangement joins TRBV4-1 to TRBJ2-6; 7 nucleotides line up with TRBD1. CDR1 is MGHRA and CDR2 is YSYEKL in the germline V gene. This CDR3 is 23 amino acids long. CDR3 DNA sequence: TGTGCCAGCAGCCCCTCAGGGGCTGCCAAGATCGGGACAGACGACTCTGGGGCCAACGTCCTGATTTTC. Translation gives CASSPSGAAKIGTDDSGANVLIF.

This clonotype was recorded a few times. The chain joins TRBV24-1 to TRBJ2-3; the match to TRBD2 covers 15 bases. CDR3 size: 17 residues. Looked up from germline, CDR1 is KGHDR and CDR2 is SFDVKD. With V trimmed by 7 bases and J by 2 bases, 6 bases remained unmatched. The CDR3 DNA reads as TGTGCCACCAGCGGACTAGCGGGAGGGCCTGACACAGATACGCAGTATTTT. Translation gives CATSGLAGGPDTDTQYF.

The chain has TRBV12-3 or TRBV12-4 and TRBJ2-1, with 9 nucleotides matching TRBD2. This CDR3 has 15 amino acids. With 8 bases clipped from V and 10 bases from J, the junction kept 15 bases outside the gene matches. The CDR3, as DNA: TGTGCCAGCCTGGATGCTAGCGGGAACCAAAGGGAGCAGTTCTTC. This gives the protein CASLDASGNQREQFF.

This clonotype appeared once. One end of the junction fails to match germline, which may point to a read error. This chain uses TRBV11-1 with TRBJ1-1; 9 nucleotides agree with TRBD1. The CDR3 sequence is 15 residues long. Germline values: CDR1 SGHAT, CDR2 FQDESV (reference sequence). The CDR3: CARSFTTGGGTEAFF. The DNA of the CDR3 is TGTGCCAGGAGCTTCACGACAGGGGGAGGCACTGAAGCTTTCTTT.

On this clonotype itself: Compared with germline, one end of the junction differs, possibly owing to a read error. The CDR3 protein is CSARPTAGGAGNIIYF. CDR3 nucleotides: TGCAGTGCTAGGCCTACTGCCGGGGGGGCGGGAAACATCATATATTTT. This chain uses TRBV20-1 with TRBJ1-3, with D perhaps matching TRBD1 (6 bases). This CDR3 comprises 16 residues. Germline assignment: CDR1 DFQATT and CDR2 SNEGSKA (reference sequence).

As to this clonotype: An end of the junction differs from the germline gene, which may be a read error. This chain joins TRBV11-2 and TRBJ2-3, with D unclear. The CDR3 loop spans 15 amino acids. In germline, CDR1 is SGHAT, CDR2 FQNNGV. CDR3 in DNA: TGTGTCAGCAGCCCAGTAATTAGTGTCACAGATACGCAGTATTTT. This codes for CVSSPVISVTDTQYF.

Details on this clonotype: One junction end does not reproduce the germline sequence, and a read error may be involved. The CDR3 protein is CVSIHWGGSGYTF. The CDR3 region has the DNA TGTGTCAGCATTCACTGGGGGGGGTCGGGCTACACCTTC. The rearrangement joins TRBV6-9 to TRBJ1-2; D may be TRBD1 (5 bases). There are 13 residues in the CDR3. Germline CDR1 and CDR2: MNHGY and SVAAGI.